The 28 T cell receptor beta chains below come from one sample, sequenced in a study of preoperative IRX-2 immunotherapy in early breast cancer. The treatment here: preoperative locoregional IRX-2 cytokine immunotherapy. The repertoire was sequenced with immunoSEQ multiplex PCR; TCRdb's copy has only in-frame clones and lacks some. The sample holds about 42,000 clones, roughly 80% seen once. The sample in question was tumor tissue, obtained after IRX-2 immunotherapy. These receptors all come from a human donor with breast cancer.

This clone was detected a few times. This sequence joins TRBV12-5 and TRBJ1-1, with 7 bases lining up with TRBD1. This CDR3 spans 13 amino acids. Germline CDR1 reads LGHNT; CDR2 reads FRNRAP. CDR3 nucleotides: TGTGCCAGCAAATCGACAGGGCCCGGCGAAGCTTTCTTT. Translated, it gives CASKSTGPGEAFF.

The chain recombines TRBV14 with TRBJ2-7; the D gene is possibly TRBD2 (5 bases). The germline gives CDR1 SGHDN, CDR2 FVKESK. With 4 bases removed from V and 1 base from J, the gap between germline ends came to 17 bases. The CDR3 spans 16 residues. The CDR3 sequence: CASSRGKGRGSYEQYF. Here the CDR3 DNA reads TGTGCCAGCAGCCGGGGAAAGGGCCGGGGATCCTACGAGCAGTACTTC.

Of note for this clone: At the DNA level, this CDR3 is encoded by other sequences in the same sample as well. This sequence joins TRBV19 and TRBJ1-1; TRBD1 matches 11 bases. V dropped 5 bases and J dropped 4; count of bases not matched to a gene: 3. Germline V gene sequence: CDR1 LNHDA, CDR2 SQIVND (reference sequence). The CDR3 loop spans 14 amino acids. The CDR3 loop reads CASSPGQGATEAFF. CDR3 DNA: TGTGCCAGTAGTCCCGGACAGGGGGCCACTGAAGCTTTCTTT.

The V gene is TRBV6-8, the J gene TRBJ1-1; the D is unclear. Trimming shortened V by 0 bases and J by 9 bases, and 14 bases separated the two germline ends. CDR3 length equals 14 residues. Germline CDR1 is MNHGY and CDR2 is SAAAGT. The DNA for the CDR3 is TGTGCCAGCAGTTACTCGATAGGCCCGGTCCAAGCTTTCTTT. It is translated as CASSYSIGPVQAFF.

This clone was seen just once. The germline gene is not matched at one end of the junction; a read error may be the cause. This sequence joins TRBV6-4 and TRBJ2-1; D may be TRBD2 (6 bases). CDR3 length equals 15 residues. Germline V gene data show CDR1 as MRHNA and CDR2 as SNTAGT. CDR3 protein: CAISESAGSYNEQFF. The CDR3 region has the DNA TGTGCCATCAGTGAGTCAGCGGGCTCCTACAATGAGCAGTTCTTC.

CDR3 sequence: CASSEERVRDNEQFF. The CDR3 DNA reads TGTGCCAGCAGTGAGGAGCGGGTTCGCGACAATGAGCAGTTCTTC. The chain links TRBV6-8 to TRBJ2-1; weak D call: TRBD2 (6 bases). Germline-derived CDR1 and CDR2 are MNHGY and SAAAGT. This CDR3 spans 15 amino acids. V was cut by 5 bases and J by 5 bases, with 16 bases left in between.

This clone was observed a handful of times. The chain has TRBV7-1 and TRBJ1-1, with unresolved D. TRBV7-1 is flagged as an ORF with uncertain function. Trimming removed 5 bases at V and 0 bases at J, with 7 bases between. The CDR3 runs to 13 residues. CDR3 amino acids: CASSVNMNTEAFF. In DNA, the CDR3 is TGTGCCAGCAGCGTTAACATGAACACTGAAGCTTTCTTT.

CDR3 protein: CASSYGTPLTGELFF. DNA of the CDR3: TGTGCCAGCAGTTATGGGACCCCCCTTACCGGGGAGCTGTTTTTT. The chain carries TRBV6-8 and TRBJ2-2, with D possibly called TRBD1 or TRBD2 (5 bases each). Germline V gene lookup returns CDR1 MNHGY and CDR2 SAAAGT. Trimming cost V 3 bases and J 5 bases, with 13 bases left between them. CDR3 length: 15 residues.

The chain links TRBV6-8 to TRBJ1-5, with D tentatively TRBD1 (6 bases). The CDR3 has 15 residues. V shed 0 bases and J shed 7 bases, with 13 bases lying between them. The germline CDR1 and CDR2 sequences are MNHGY and SAAAGT. CDR3 nucleotides: TGTGCCAGCAGTTACTCCCCGCGGGGACAACAGCCCCAGCATTTT. Protein: CASSYSPRGQQPQHF.

The V call is TRBV19, the J call TRBJ2-1; 9 nucleotides agree with TRBD2. The V gene's germline CDR1 is LNHDA and CDR2 SQIVND (reference sequence). The ends lost 5 bases at V and 10 bases at J; junction bases unmatched: 9. This CDR3 comprises 14 residues. CDR3 region: CASSAPGLAYEQFF. The CDR3 DNA is TGTGCCAGTAGTGCGCCGGGACTAGCTTACGAGCAGTTCTTC.

J is TRBJ1-5 and V is TRBV19; D remains unclear. V was trimmed by 9 bases and J by 0 bases, leaving 18 bases between them. Germline V gene data show CDR1 as LNHDA and CDR2 as SQIVND (reference sequence). This CDR3 spans 16 amino acids. CDR3 amino acids: CASVAVREHSNQPQHF. CDR3 DNA: TGTGCCAGCGTCGCGGTCCGGGAACATAGCAATCAGCCCCAGCATTTT.

V gene TRBV11-3 combines with J gene TRBJ2-2; D call uncertain. Trimming took off 2 bases at V and 4 bases at J, with 17 bases between the two ends. CDR3 size: 17 residues. Germline V lookup: CDR1 SGHNT, CDR2 YENEEA. Here the CDR3 reads CASSLTLSLRATGELFF. The CDR3 region has the DNA TGTGCCAGCAGCTTAACCCTTTCCCTTCGGGCCACCGGGGAGCTGTTTTTT.

The rearrangement links TRBV6-8 to TRBJ2-3, with 9 bases lining up with TRBD2. This CDR3 is built from 16 residues. The germline gives CDR1 MNHGY, CDR2 SAAAGT. Trimming took 8 bases from V and 4 from J; bases not matched to a gene: 13. The CDR3 loop reads CASSLRGGGAPDTQYF. CDR3 in DNA: TGTGCCAGCTCATTAAGGGGCGGGGGGGCGCCAGATACGCAGTATTTT.

There are a few counts of this clone. The chain uses TRBV6-8 and TRBJ1-4; 11 bases are a match to TRBD1. The CDR3 is made up of 13 amino acids. After removal of 5 bases from V and 12 bases from J, the junction contained 5 bases not matched to a gene. Per the germline V gene, CDR1 is MNHGY and CDR2 is SAAAGT. In DNA form, the CDR3 reads TGTGCCAGCAGTGAGGACAGGGGGCGAGAACTGTTTTTT. Translated: CASSEDRGRELFF.

The chain couples TRBV19 to TRBJ1-5; possible D gene TRBD1, 5 bases. This CDR3 is built from 15 residues. Germline CDR1 and CDR2: LNHDA and SQIVND (reference sequence). Trimming took 3 bases from V and 6 from J, leaving 15 bases between them. Written as DNA, the CDR3 is TGTGCCAGTAGTATTAGTTTGGGGGTTTTTCAGCCCCAGCATTTT. Translating gives CASSISLGVFQPQHF. The whole variable domain, remainder taken from reference TRBV19 and TRBJ1-5, is DGGITQSPKYLFRKEGQNVTLSCEQNLNHDAMYWYRQDPGQGLRLIYYSQIVNDFQKGDIAEGYSVSREKKESFPLTVTSAQKNPTAFYLCASSISLGVFQPQHFGDGTRLSIL.

The chain has TRBV18 and TRBJ2-3; 9 bases match TRBD1. This CDR3 comprises 16 residues. V was clipped by 6 bases and J by 2 bases; unmatched bases: 9. Germline values: CDR1 KGHSH, CDR2 LQKENI. In DNA, the CDR3 is TGTGCCAGCTCCCAATCCGGGACAGGGCTCACAGATACGCAGTATTTT. It translates to CASSQSGTGLTDTQYF.

In its sample, this clone was seen once. This chain uses TRBV19 with TRBJ1-2; maybe TRBD1 (5 bases). Germline CDR1 and CDR2: LNHDA and SQIVND (reference sequence). The CDR3 extends over 16 amino acids. Trimming left V 3 bases short and J 8 bases short, with 22 bases between. CDR3 nucleotides: TGTGCCAGTAGTATTAGGGGCAGGGATTTGGTGCGCGGCTACACCTTC. It codes for CASSIRGRDLVRGYTF.

V gene TRBV29-1 combines with J gene TRBJ1-2; D is unclear. The germline V and J ends were trimmed by 3 bases and 4 bases, with 12 bases remaining between them. The CDR3 covers 13 residues. Germline-derived CDR1 and CDR2 are SQVTM and ANQGSEA. The DNA for the CDR3 is TGCAGCGTTGATGGAGGGTTTATCTATGGCTACACCTTC. It codes for CSVDGGFIYGYTF.

The chain employs TRBV6-8 and TRBJ2-1, with 7 positions matching TRBD1. The CDR3 consists of 12 residues. Germline CDR1 reads MNHGY; CDR2 reads SAAAGT. The V gene end was trimmed by 8 bases and the J gene end by 9 bases; junction bases not matched to a gene: 7. The CDR3 sequence is CASAKGAGEQFF. DNA of the CDR3: TGTGCCAGCGCCAAGGGGGCTGGTGAGCAGTTCTTC.

The rearrangement joins TRBV5-1 to TRBJ2-5, with 11 positions matching TRBD2. Per the germline V gene, CDR1 is SGHRS and CDR2 is YFSETQ. V lost 2 bases and J lost 2; bases outside the gene matches: 2. There are 15 residues in the CDR3. As DNA, the CDR3 is TGCGCCAGCAGCTTTAGCGGGGGGGCTCAAGAGACCCAGTACTTC. This encodes CASSFSGGAQETQYF.

This rearrangement joins TRBV25-1 to TRBJ2-7, with TRBD1 identical over 7 bases. The germline V gene has CDR1 MGHDK and CDR2 SYGVNS. The CDR3 runs 14 residues. V shed 4 bases and J 4 bases; nucleotides not matched to a gene: 7. The DNA for the CDR3 is TGTGCCAGCAGTGGATACAGGGGCAGGTACGAGCAGTACTTC. Protein product: CASSGYRGRYEQYF.

The CDR3 coding sequence is TGCGCCAGCAGCCAACGAGGGACATTAGGGACTAGCGGCCAGCTAAACATTCAGTACTTC. Translated: CASSQRGTLGTSGQLNIQYF. The chain links TRBV4-1 to TRBJ2-4; 11 bases are a match to TRBD2. The CDR3 is 20 residues long. J lost 6 bases, V lost 2 bases, and 18 bases had no gene match. Germline V lookup: CDR1 MGHRA, CDR2 YSYEKL.

The chain links TRBV6-8 to TRBJ1-5; maybe TRBD1 (6 bases). CDR1 and CDR2 from the germline V gene are MNHGY and SAAAGT. The V gene lost 5 bases and the J gene lost 2 bases, with 16 bases spanning the gap. CDR3 size: 16 residues. CDR3 residues: CASSEGVGGGNQPQHF. The DNA for the CDR3 is TGTGCCAGCAGTGAGGGGGTTGGGGGGGGCAATCAGCCCCAGCATTTT.

This clone was found a few times. The chain joins TRBV5-1 to TRBJ2-3; D is undetermined. Germline V lookup: CDR1 SGHRS, CDR2 YFSETQ. V was pared by 0 bases and J by 0 bases, with 8 bases between. The CDR3 is 15 amino acids. This CDR3 is CASSLGRHSTDTQYF. The DNA of the CDR3 is TGCGCCAGCAGCTTGGGACGGCATAGCACAGATACGCAGTATTTT.

The chain carries TRBV7-2 and TRBJ1-5; TRBD1 matches at 7 bases. With 5 bases clipped from V and 4 bases from J, the junction kept 5 bases outside the gene matches. The CDR3 totals 14 residues. Germline V gene data show CDR1 as SGHTA and CDR2 as FQGNSA. The CDR3 bases are TGTGCCAGCAGCCATGACAGGGTAAATCAGCCCCAGCATTTT. Residues: CASSHDRVNQPQHF. The full variable domain, completed using reference TRBV7-2 and TRBJ1-5, is GAGVSQSPSNKVTEKGKDVELRCDPISGHTALYWYRQSLGQGLEFLIYFQGNSAPDKSGLPSDRFSAERTGGSVSTLTIQRTQQEDSAVYLCASSHDRVNQPQHFGDGTRLSIL.

This clone appeared once. The V and J genes are TRBV6-8 and TRBJ1-2, with 8 bases identical to TRBD1. Germline V gene lookup returns CDR1 MNHGY and CDR2 SAAAGT. The CDR3 spans 13 residues. Trimming cost V 7 bases and J 4 bases; bases outside gene matches: 5. CDR3 nucleotides: TGTGCCAGCACTGCTGACAGGGGCTATGGCTACACCTTC. Translation gives CASTADRGYGYTF.

This clone is a singleton in its sample. CDR3 in DNA: TGTGCCAGCACCGTGGTCCGGGGCCGGCGGGGAGCAACTAATGAAAAACTGTTTTTT. This sequence encodes CASTVVRGRRGATNEKLFF. This sequence joins TRBV7-1 and TRBJ1-4; D perhaps matches TRBD1 (5 bases). TRBV7-1 is filed as an ORF, its function uncertain. The ends were cut back, 7 bases at V and 0 bases at J, with 24 bases in the middle. The CDR3 length is 19 residues.

The chain is built from TRBV19 and TRBJ1-5; 9 nucleotides agree with TRBD1. Trimming took 5 bases from V and 7 from J; bases not matched to a gene: 9. CDR1 and CDR2 from the germline V gene are LNHDA and SQIVND (reference sequence). The CDR3 has 15 residues. The CDR3, as DNA: TGTGCCAGTAGTCCGCCGGGACAGGGTATCCAGCCCCAGCATTTT. Amino acid sequence: CASSPPGQGIQPQHF.